One and the same sample provided the 5 T cell receptor beta chains below, sequenced in a study of cytomegalovirus exposure and HLA in healthy donors. A multiplex PCR was run with 60 Vbeta primers and 13 Jbeta primers. Using immunoSEQ multiplex PCR, the repertoire was profiled, and TCRdb retains in-frame clones only, with some absent. This table has approximately 200,000 clones, 75% to 85% appearing once. Specimen: PBMCs. Receptor source: a girl under 18 in good health and CMV-seropositive.

The V call is TRBV2, the J call TRBJ2-5; D not certain. The CDR3 has 11 residues. The germline V gene encodes CDR1 SNHLY and CDR2 FYNNEI. The V and J ends lost 2 bases and 4 bases respectively, with 2 bases between them. In DNA, the CDR3 is TGTGCCAGCAGTGAACTAGAGACCCAGTACTTC. Translation: CASSELETQYF.

This clone was detected only a few times. The chain joins TRBV19 to TRBJ2-7; 15 positions match TRBD2. Germline values: CDR1 LNHDA, CDR2 SQIVND (reference sequence). The CDR3 length is 19 residues. V shed 3 bases, J shed 2 bases, and the junction held 11 bases outside the gene matches. The DNA for the CDR3 is TGTGCCAGTAGTATCCGCGGGGGGACTAGCGGGGGGATAGCCTACGAGCAGTACTTC. Its translation: CASSIRGGTSGGIAYEQYF.

The V gene is TRBV11-2, the J gene TRBJ1-2, with D hard to call. The CDR3 contains 16 residues. Germline V gives CDR1 SGHAT, CDR2 FQNNGV. V was trimmed by 2 bases and J by 1 base, leaving 14 bases between them. The CDR3 sequence is CASSLRGQENNYGYTF. The CDR3 nucleotides are TGTGCCAGCAGCTTACGGGGTCAGGAGAATAACTATGGCTACACCTTC.

V and J are TRBV13 and TRBJ2-5; D uncertain. The CDR3 loop spans 13 amino acids. From germline, CDR1 is PRHDT and CDR2 FYEKMQ (reference sequence). Trimming shortened V by 5 bases and J by 2 bases, and 9 bases separated the two germline ends. CDR3 sequence (DNA): TGTGCCAGCAGCCCGCAGAAACAAGAGACCCAGTACTTC. Amino acids: CASSPQKQETQYF.

This chain uses TRBV30 with TRBJ2-1; 9 bases line up with TRBD2. The CDR3 totals 16 residues. V dropped 4 bases and J dropped 4; count of bases not matched to a gene: 11. Per the germline V gene, CDR1 is GTSNPN and CDR2 is SVGIG (reference sequence). The CDR3 nucleotides read TGTGCCTGGATGGACTCTAGCGGGGCACCTTACAATGAGCAGTTCTTC. Translating gives CAWMDSSGAPYNEQFF.